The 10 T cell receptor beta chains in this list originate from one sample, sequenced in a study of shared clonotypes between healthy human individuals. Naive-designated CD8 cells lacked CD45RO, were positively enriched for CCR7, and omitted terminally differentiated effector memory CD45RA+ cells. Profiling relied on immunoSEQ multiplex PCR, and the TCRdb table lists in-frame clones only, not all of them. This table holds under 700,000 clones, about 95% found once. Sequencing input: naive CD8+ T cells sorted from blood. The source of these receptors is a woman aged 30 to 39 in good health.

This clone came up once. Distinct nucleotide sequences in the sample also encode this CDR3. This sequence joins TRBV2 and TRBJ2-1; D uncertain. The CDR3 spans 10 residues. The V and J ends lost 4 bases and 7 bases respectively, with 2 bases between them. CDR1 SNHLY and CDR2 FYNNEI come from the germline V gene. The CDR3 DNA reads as TGTGCCAGCAGTGTTAATGAGCAGTTCTTC. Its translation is CASSVNEQFF.

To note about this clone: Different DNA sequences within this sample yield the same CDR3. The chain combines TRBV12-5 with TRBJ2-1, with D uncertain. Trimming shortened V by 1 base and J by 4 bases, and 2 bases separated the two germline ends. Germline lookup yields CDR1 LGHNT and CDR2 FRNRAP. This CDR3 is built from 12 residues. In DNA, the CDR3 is TGTGCTAGTGGTTTGGGGTACAATGAGCAGTTCTTC. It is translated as CASGLGYNEQFF. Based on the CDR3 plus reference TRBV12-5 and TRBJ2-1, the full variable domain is DARVTQTPRHKVTEMGQEVTMRCQPILGHNTVFWYRQTMMQGLELLAYFRNRAPLDDSGMPKDRFSAEMPDATLATLKIQPSEPRDSAVYFCASGLGYNEQFFGPGTRLTVL.

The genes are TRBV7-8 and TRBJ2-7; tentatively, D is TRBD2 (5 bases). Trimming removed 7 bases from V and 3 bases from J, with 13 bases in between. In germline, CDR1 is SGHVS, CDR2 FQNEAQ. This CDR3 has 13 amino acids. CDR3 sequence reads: CASTQGLYYEQYF. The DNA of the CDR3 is TGTGCCAGCACCCAAGGACTGTACTACGAGCAGTACTTC.

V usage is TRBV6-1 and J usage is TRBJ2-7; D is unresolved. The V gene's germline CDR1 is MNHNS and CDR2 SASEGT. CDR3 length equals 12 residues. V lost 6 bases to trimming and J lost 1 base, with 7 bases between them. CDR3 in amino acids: CASRDGSYEQYF. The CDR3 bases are TGTGCCAGCAGGGACGGTTCCTACGAGCAGTACTTC.

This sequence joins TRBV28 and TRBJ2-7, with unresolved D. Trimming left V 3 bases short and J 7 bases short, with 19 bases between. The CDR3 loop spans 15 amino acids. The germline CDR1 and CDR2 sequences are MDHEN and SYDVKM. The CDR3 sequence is CASSFEESPPGEQYF. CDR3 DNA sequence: TGTGCCAGCAGTTTCGAAGAGTCTCCCCCCGGGGAGCAGTACTTC.

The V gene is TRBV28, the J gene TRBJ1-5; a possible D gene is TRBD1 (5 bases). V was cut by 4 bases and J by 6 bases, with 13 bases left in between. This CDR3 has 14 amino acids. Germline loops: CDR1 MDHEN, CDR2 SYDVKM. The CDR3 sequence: CASSWGRRGQPQHF. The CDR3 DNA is TGTGCCAGCAGTTGGGGACGGCGGGGTCAGCCCCAGCATTTT.

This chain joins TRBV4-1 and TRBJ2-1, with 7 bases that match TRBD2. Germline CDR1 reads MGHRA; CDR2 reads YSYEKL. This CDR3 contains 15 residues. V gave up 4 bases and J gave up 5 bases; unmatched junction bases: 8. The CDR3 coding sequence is TGCGCCAGCAGCCTGGGGAGCGGGGCGAACAATGAGCAGTTCTTC. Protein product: CASSLGSGANNEQFF.

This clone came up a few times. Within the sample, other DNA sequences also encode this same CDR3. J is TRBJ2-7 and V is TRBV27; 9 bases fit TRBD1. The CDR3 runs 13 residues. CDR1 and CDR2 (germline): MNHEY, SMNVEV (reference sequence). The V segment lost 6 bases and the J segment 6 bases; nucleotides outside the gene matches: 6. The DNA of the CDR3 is TGTGCCAGCAGACCCGGGACAGGGTTCGAGCAGTACTTC. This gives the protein CASRPGTGFEQYF.

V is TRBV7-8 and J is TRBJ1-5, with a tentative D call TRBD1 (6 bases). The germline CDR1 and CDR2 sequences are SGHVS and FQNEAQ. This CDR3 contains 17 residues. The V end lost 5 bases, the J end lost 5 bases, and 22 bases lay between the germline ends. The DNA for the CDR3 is TGTGCCAGCAGCCCCTTCTACCTTGGGACACCCCATCAGCCCCAGCATTTT. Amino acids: CASSPFYLGTPHQPQHF.

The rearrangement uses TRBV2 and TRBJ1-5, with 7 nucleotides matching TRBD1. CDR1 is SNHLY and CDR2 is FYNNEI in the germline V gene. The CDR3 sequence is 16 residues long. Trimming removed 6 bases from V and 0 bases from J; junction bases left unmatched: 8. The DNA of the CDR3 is TGTGCCAGCAGCGGAGACAGGGAGTATAGCAATCAGCCCCAGCATTTT. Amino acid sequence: CASSGDREYSNQPQHF.